The rows below give T cell receptor beta chains drawn from one sample of a study of T cell responses to AZD1222 COVID-19 vaccine. Profiling relied on immunoSEQ multiplex PCR, and the TCRdb table lists in-frame clones only, not all of them. The table includes some 71,000 clones, roughly nine tenths detected once. Here the sequenced sample was peripheral blood, taken 28 days after the second AZD1222 dose. The receptors here all came from an adult who received the AZD1222 COVID-19 vaccine. Each CDR3 is given without its conserved first and last residue.

V gene	J gene	CDR3 protein
TRBV6-5	TRBJ2-6	AVASPGANVLT
TRBV14	TRBJ1-1	ASSWADGRAEAF
TRBV5-4	TRBJ1-2	ASSLDNNYGYT
TRBV6-5	TRBJ2-1	ASRPGDTHNEQF
TRBV18	TRBJ2-1	ASSPQREGTDEQF
TRBV5-1	TRBJ1-1	ASSLDGGTEAF
TRBV5-8	TRBJ1-5	ASSSQGGLHQPQH
TRBV5-1	TRBJ1-3	ASSFESSGNTIY
TRBV5-5	TRBJ2-7	ASSLGRTGELRKY
TRBV27	TRBJ1-6	ASSPRDYSPLH
TRBV2	TRBJ2-2	ASRAPSNTGELF
TRBV6-5	TRBJ2-7	ASSYSIRTYEQY
TRBV7-9	TRBJ1-2	ASSPVTRARGYT
TRBV5-1	TRBJ1-2	ASSLAWRRGRGYGYT
TRBV9	TRBJ2-7	ASSVSLSGYEQY
TRBV18	TRBJ1-1	ASGRGARDTEAF
TRBV14	TRBJ2-2	ASSPWGTGELF